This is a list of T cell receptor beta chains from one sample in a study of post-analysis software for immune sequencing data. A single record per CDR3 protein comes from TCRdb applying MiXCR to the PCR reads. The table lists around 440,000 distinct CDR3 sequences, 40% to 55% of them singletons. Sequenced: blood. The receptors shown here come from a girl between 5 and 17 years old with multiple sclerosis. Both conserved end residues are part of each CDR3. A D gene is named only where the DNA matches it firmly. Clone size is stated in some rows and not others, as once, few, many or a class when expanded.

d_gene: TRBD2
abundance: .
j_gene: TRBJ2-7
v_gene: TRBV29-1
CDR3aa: CSVEIPAGSSYEQYF
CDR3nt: TGCAGCGTTGAGATCCCAGCGGGGAGCTCCTACGAGCAGTACTTC

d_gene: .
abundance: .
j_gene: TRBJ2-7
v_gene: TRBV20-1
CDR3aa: CSAIGGTQTYEQYF
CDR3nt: TGCAGTGCTATAGGCGGGACACAGACCTACGAGCAGTACTTC

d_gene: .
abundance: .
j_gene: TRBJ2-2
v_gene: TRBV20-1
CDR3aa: CSATREVISIGGELFF
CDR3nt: TGCAGTGCCACCCGAGAGGTCATTAGTATTGGCGGGGAGCTGTTTTTT

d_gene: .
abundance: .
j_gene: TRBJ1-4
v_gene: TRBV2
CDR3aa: CASSDEGGEKLFF
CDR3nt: TGTGCCAGCAGTGATGAGGGGGGTGAAAAACTGTTTTTT

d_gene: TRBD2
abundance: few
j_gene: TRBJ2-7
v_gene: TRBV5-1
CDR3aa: CASSLTGTTNEQYF
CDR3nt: TGCGCCAGCAGCCTAACCGGGACTACCAACGAGCAGTACTTC

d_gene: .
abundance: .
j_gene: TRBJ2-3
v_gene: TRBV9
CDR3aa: CASSAGSSGSTDTQYF
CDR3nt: TGTGCCAGCAGCGCCGGTAGTAGCGGTAGCACAGATACGCAGTATTTT

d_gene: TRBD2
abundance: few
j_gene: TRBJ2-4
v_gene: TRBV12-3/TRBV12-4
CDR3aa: CASSLGLAGGYDIQYF
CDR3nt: TGTGCCAGCAGTTTAGGACTAGCGGGAGGATATGACATTCAGTACTTC

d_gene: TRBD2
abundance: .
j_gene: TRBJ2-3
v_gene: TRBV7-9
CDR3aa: CASSFFLAGEGTDTQYF
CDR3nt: TGTGCCAGCAGCTTCTTCCTAGCGGGAGAGGGGACAGATACGCAGTATTTT

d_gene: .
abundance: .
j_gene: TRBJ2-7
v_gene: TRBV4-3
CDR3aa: CASSQEGYGYEQYF
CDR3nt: TGCGCCAGCAGCCAAGAGGGGTACGGCTACGAGCAGTACTTC

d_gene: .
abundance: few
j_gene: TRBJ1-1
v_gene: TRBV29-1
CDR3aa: CSVRHSVGTEAFF
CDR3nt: TGCAGCGTTAGACATTCCGTGGGCACTGAAGCTTTCTTT

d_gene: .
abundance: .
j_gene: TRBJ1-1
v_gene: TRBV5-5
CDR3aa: CASSWGRLNTEAFF
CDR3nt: TGTGCCAGCAGCTGGGGCCGGCTGAACACTGAAGCTTTCTTT

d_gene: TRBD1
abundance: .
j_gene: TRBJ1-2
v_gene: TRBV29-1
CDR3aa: CSVQGALQRGGYTF
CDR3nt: TGCAGCGTTCAGGGGGCCCTACAGCGGGGAGGCTACACCTTC

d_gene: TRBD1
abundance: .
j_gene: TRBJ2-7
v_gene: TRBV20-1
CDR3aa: CSARGRDRLYEQYF
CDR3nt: TGCAGTGCTCGGGGAAGGGACAGGCTATACGAGCAGTACTTC

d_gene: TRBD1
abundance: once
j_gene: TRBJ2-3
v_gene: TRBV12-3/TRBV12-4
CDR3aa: CASSWTGVSSDTQYF
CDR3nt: TGTGCCAGCAGTTGGACAGGGGTATCATCAGATACGCAGTATTTT

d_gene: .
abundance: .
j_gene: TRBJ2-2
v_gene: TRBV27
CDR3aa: CASSFGGLNTGELFF
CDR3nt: TGTGCCAGCAGTTTCGGGGGGCTGAACACCGGGGAGCTGTTTTTT

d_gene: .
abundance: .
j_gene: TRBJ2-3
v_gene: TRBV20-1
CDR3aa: CSARGRDSNADTQYF
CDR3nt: TGCAGTGCTCGGGGGCGGGACTCTAACGCAGATACGCAGTATTTT

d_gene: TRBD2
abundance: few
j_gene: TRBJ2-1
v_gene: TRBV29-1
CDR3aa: CSSTTSGRGEQFF
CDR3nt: TGCAGCTCCACGACTAGCGGGAGGGGTGAGCAGTTCTTC

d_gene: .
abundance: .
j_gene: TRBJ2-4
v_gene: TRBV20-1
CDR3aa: CSATRDPKNIQYF
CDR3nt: TGCAGTGCCACCAGGGATCCCAAAAACATTCAGTACTTC